This T cell receptor beta chain was sequenced in a study of blood T cell repertoires in COVID-19. In the study overall: The cDNA or gDNA used as material had been derived from T cells, B-cell-depleted T cells, or PBMCs.

Under the authors' procedure: Nucleated cell number was recorded as an estimate derived from reference gene primer amplification. Measured with immunoSEQ multiplex PCR; TCRdb has only the in-frame clones, and not every one. V, J and clone size are taken as reported in that table, and D and trimming were inferred from the DNA itself. The table has about 77,000 clones, around 70% seen once. Germline CDR1 and CDR2: SGHRS and YFSETQ. The CDR3 has 14 amino acids. With V trimmed by 4 bases and J by 4 bases, 3 bases remained unmatched. This clone was recorded a few times. What was sequenced was peripheral blood. The gene calls are TRBV5-1 and TRBJ2-1; 9 bases align to TRBD2. The TCR comes from a man aged 55 to 70 with acute or convalescent COVID-19. As DNA, the CDR3 is TGCGCCAGCAGCCCGACTAGCGGATACAATGAGCAGTTCTTC. This encodes CASSPTSGYNEQFF.